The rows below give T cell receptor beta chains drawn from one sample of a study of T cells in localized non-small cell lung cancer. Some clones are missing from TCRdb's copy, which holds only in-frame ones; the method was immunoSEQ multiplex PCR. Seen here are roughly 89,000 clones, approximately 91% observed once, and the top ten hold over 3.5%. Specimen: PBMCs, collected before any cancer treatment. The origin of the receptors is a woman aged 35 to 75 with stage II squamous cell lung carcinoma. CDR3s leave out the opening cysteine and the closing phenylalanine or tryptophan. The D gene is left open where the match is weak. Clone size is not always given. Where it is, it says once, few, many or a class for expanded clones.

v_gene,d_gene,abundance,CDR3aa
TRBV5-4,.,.,ASSRGSGETQY
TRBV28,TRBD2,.,ASSPAGQQF
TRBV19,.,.,ASSIQGERMGTEAF
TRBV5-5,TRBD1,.,ASSTGTGSGTGELF
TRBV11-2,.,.,ASSSSRLSGNTIY
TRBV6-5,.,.,ASSYSRDRNSPLH
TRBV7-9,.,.,ASSEAGANVLT
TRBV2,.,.,ASGGRTNSPLH
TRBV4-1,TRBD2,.,ASSQDPSGGILNEQF
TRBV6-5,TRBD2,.,ASSSSGSGETQY
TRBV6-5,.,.,ASSYSGHLASYGYT
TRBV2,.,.,ASSEAVGYTEAF
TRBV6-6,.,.,ASKGSSYNEQF
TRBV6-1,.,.,ASSVVPNTEAF
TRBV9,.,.,ASSPWPQGNSPLH
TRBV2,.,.,ASSERGRVEETQY
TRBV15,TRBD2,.,ATSAGLRGSYNEQF
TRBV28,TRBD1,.,ASSPPSGGSYNSPLH
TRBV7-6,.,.,ASSLRREGTEAF
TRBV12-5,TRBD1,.,ASGGTGYEKLF
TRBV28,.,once,ASSLTGWGETQY
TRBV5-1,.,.,ASSLGTSSGANVLT
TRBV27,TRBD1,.,ASSADRGRNTEAF
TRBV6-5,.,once,ASSSSGLEAF
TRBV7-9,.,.,ASSLPTDTQY
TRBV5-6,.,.,ASSHDRLGNGYT
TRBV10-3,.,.,AISESGGLQPQH
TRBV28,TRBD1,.,ASSFFGRRAGGREQY